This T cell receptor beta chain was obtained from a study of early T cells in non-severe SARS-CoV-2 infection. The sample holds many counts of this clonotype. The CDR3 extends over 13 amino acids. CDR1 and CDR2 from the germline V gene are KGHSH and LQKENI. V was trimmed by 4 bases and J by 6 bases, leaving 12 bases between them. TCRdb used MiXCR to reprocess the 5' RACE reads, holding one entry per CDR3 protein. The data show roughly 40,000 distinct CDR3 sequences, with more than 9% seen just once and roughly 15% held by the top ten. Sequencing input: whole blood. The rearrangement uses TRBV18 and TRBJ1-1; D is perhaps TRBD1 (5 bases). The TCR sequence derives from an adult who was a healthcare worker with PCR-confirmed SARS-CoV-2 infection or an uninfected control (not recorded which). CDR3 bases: TGTGCCAGCTCACTCACAGGTACCGCTGAAGCTTTCTTT. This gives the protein CASSLTGTAEAFF.